A selection of T cell receptor beta chains follows, all from one sample in a study of technical replicates of blood from a handful of donors. Only in-frame clones appear in the TCRdb table, and some are missing; sequencing was by immunoSEQ multiplex PCR. Of about 70,000 clones listed, just under 95% are singletons. Material: T cells isolated from PBMCs. Source of these receptors: a human donor in good health. CDR3s include the opening cysteine and the closing phenylalanine or tryptophan. The D gene is left open where the match is weak. Clone size is shown for a subset of rows, as once, few, many or a class of expanded clone.

TRBJ2-1	NA	16	TRBV14	TRBD2	CASSQEPGLAGNEQFF	TGTGCCAGCAGCCAAGAGCCGGGACTAGCGGGAAATGAGCAGTTCTTC
TRBJ2-1	NA	16	TRBV5-6	TRBD2	CASGTSGVSSYNEQFF	TGTGCCAGCGGGACTAGCGGTGTGAGCTCCTACAATGAGCAGTTCTTC
TRBJ1-2	once	13	TRBV13	TRBD1	CASSRTGNYGYTF	TGTGCCAGCAGCCGGACAGGGAACTATGGCTACACCTTC
TRBJ2-7	NA	15	TRBV7-9	NA	CASTSLGGPTYEQYF	TGTGCCAGCACCTCACTGGGGGGTCCAACCTACGAGCAGTACTTC
TRBJ2-1	once	17	TRBV19	TRBD2	CASRKTSDLSSYNEQFF	TGTGCCAGTAGGAAAACTAGCGATTTAAGCTCCTACAATGAGCAGTTCTTC
TRBJ1-1	NA	12	TRBV6-5	TRBD1	CGRQGGNTEAFF	TGTGGACGACAGGGGGGGAACACTGAAGCTTTCTTT
TRBJ1-1	NA	13	TRBV5-6	TRBD1	CASSVTGGTEAFF	TGTGCCAGCAGCGTGACAGGGGGCACTGAAGCTTTCTTT
TRBJ2-1	NA	18	TRBV11-1	NA	CASSQPMIRRLGLPLSFF	TGTGCCAGCAGCCAGCCTATGATCCGACGCCTGGGCCTCCCCTTGTCCTTCTTC
TRBJ1-3	NA	14	TRBV7-9	NA	CASSSPGVGNTIYF	TGTGCCAGCAGCTCCCCAGGGGTGGGAAACACCATATATTTT
TRBJ1-1	NA	16	TRBV11-2	TRBD1	CASSLDTGVVNTEAFF	TGTGCCAGCAGCTTAGATACAGGGGTAGTGAACACTGAAGCTTTCTTT
TRBJ2-2	NA	14	TRBV6-1	NA	CAPTGRENTGELFF	TGTGCCCCTACGGGGCGGGAGAACACCGGGGAGCTGTTTTTT
TRBJ2-2	NA	14	TRBV5-1	NA	CASSSVGQGRELFF	TGCGCCAGCAGTTCTGTGGGGCAGGGCCGGGAGCTGTTTTTT
TRBJ2-7	NA	14	TRBV5-1	TRBD1	CASSWTGVAVEQYF	TGCGCCAGCAGCTGGACAGGGGTCGCCGTCGAGCAGTACTTC
TRBJ2-3	NA	12	TRBV5-1	NA	CASSPSTDTQYF	TGCGCCAGCAGTCCCTCCACAGATACGCAGTATTTT
TRBJ1-2	NA	13	TRBV15	TRBD1	CATSRGTGEGYTF	TGTGCCACCAGCAGAGGGACAGGGGAGGGCTACACCTTC
TRBJ1-1	NA	15	TRBV15	NA	CATSRVLNRDTEAFF	TGTGCCACCAGCAGAGTACTCAACAGGGACACTGAAGCTTTCTTT
TRBJ1-1	NA	13	TRBV4-1	NA	CASGASLNTEAFF	TGCGCCAGCGGAGCTAGTTTGAACACTGAAGCTTTCTTT
TRBJ2-5	NA	14	TRBV6-1	NA	CASRAGSWKETQYF	TGTGCCAGCAGGGCAGGCAGTTGGAAAGAGACCCAGTACTTC
TRBJ1-1	NA	14	TRBV5-1	TRBD1	CASSRQGGRVEAFF	TGCGCCAGCAGCCGACAGGGTGGTAGGGTTGAAGCTTTCTTT
TRBJ1-2	NA	13	TRBV5-1	NA	CASRDREDYGYTF	TGCGCCAGCCGGGATAGGGAGGACTATGGCTACACCTTC
TRBJ2-7	NA	14	TRBV7-9	TRBD2	CASRLAGGPGEQYF	TGTGCCAGCAGGTTAGCGGGAGGGCCCGGCGAGCAGTACTTC
TRBJ2-5	NA	17	TRBV7-9	TRBD1	CASSPQARGHPRETQYF	TGTGCCAGCAGCCCCCAAGCCAGGGGGCACCCCCGGGAGACCCAGTACTTC
TRBJ2-5	NA	14	TRBV5-4	NA	CASSSPPVQETQYF	TGTGCCAGCAGCTCCCCCCCAGTACAAGAGACCCAGTACTTC
TRBJ2-5	NA	16	TRBV28	TRBD1	CASRIRQGNPPQAQYF	TGTGCCAGCAGGATCAGACAGGGGAACCCGCCCCAGGCCCAGTACTTC
TRBJ2-7	NA	14	TRBV2	NA	CASSSLGGSYEQYF	TGTGCCAGCAGCTCACTCGGGGGATCCTACGAGCAGTACTTC
TRBJ2-7	NA	15	TRBV15	NA	CATSRGQGQGYEQYF	TGTGCCACCAGCAGAGGCCAGGGGCAAGGCTACGAGCAGTACTTC
TRBJ2-3	few	14	TRBV16	NA	CASSLHSFPIGQYF	TGTGCCAGCAGCCTGCACTCCTTCCCCATTGGGCAGTATTTT
TRBJ2-7	NA	18	TRBV18	TRBD2	CASSPQRLPAQPGGEQYF	TGTGCCAGCTCACCGCAAAGACTTCCCGCGCAGCCGGGAGGTGAGCAGTACTTC
TRBJ2-1	NA	14	TRBV27	TRBD1	CASSSGQSYNEQFF	TGTGCCAGCAGTTCGGGACAGTCCTACAATGAGCAGTTCTTC
TRBJ1-2	NA	15	TRBV11-2	TRBD1	CASSLADRPFYGYTF	TGTGCCAGCAGCTTAGCGGACAGGCCTTTCTATGGCTACACCTTC
TRBJ2-1	NA	17	TRBV10-3	NA	CAISGGLPSRGHNEQFF	TGTGCCATCAGTGGAGGTTTACCGTCTAGAGGCCACAATGAGCAGTTCTTC
TRBJ1-2	NA	15	TRBV13	TRBD1	CASSLGTGPGYGYTF	TGTGCCAGCAGCTTAGGGACAGGGCCAGGGTATGGCTACACCTTC
TRBJ2-7	NA	13	TRBV30	TRBD1	CAWAGTGLFEQYF	TGTGCCTGGGCCGGGACAGGGTTATTCGAGCAGTACTTC
TRBJ1-2	NA	12	TRBV6-1	NA	CASRSANYGYTF	TGTGCCAGCAGGTCCGCGAACTATGGCTACACCTTC
TRBJ2-7	once	15	TRBV10-2	NA	CASSPRGEGFYEQYF	TGCGCCAGCAGTCCGAGGGGGGAGGGGTTCTACGAGCAGTACTTC
TRBJ1-1	NA	15	TRBV6-1	TRBD1	CASSEGQGRNTEAFF	TGTGCCAGCAGTGAGGGACAGGGGAGGAACACTGAAGCTTTCTTT
TRBJ1-1	few	13	TRBV4-1	NA	CASSPTLGGEAFF	TGCGCCAGCAGCCCGACGCTTGGAGGTGAAGCTTTCTTT
TRBJ2-5	once	16	TRBV10-1	NA	CASTPGGRGTQETQYF	TGCGCCAGCACTCCCGGGGGGCGGGGGACCCAAGAGACCCAGTACTTC
TRBJ1-1	NA	15	TRBV27	NA	CASSPVTGLDTEAFF	TGTGCCAGCAGTCCCGTTACAGGGCTGGACACTGAAGCTTTCTTT
TRBJ1-2	NA	14	TRBV28	NA	CASSFVRALYGYTF	TGTGCCAGCAGTTTCGTCAGGGCACTCTATGGCTACACCTTC
TRBJ1-2	NA	15	TRBV5-1	NA	CASSLVGATNYGYTF	TGCGCCAGCAGCTTGGTTGGAGCAACTAACTATGGCTACACCTTC
TRBJ2-5	once	15	TRBV5-1	TRBD1	CASSVPTGAQETQYF	TGCGCCAGCAGCGTACCGACAGGGGCGCAAGAGACCCAGTACTTC
TRBJ2-5	NA	16	TRBV7-3	TRBD1	CASSLMGTGGKETQYF	TGTGCCAGCAGCTTAATGGGCACAGGGGGAAAAGAGACCCAGTACTTC
TRBJ2-1	NA	16	TRBV19	NA	CASSISSAHSYNEQFF	TGTGCCAGTAGTATATCTAGCGCCCACTCCTACAATGAGCAGTTCTTC
TRBJ1-5	NA	16	TRBV5-1	NA	CASSFGADRYYQPQHF	TGCGCCAGCAGCTTTGGCGCAGACAGGTATTATCAGCCCCAGCATTTT
TRBJ2-7	NA	15	TRBV14	TRBD1	CASSRGQGSFYEQYF	TGTGCCAGCAGCCGGGGACAGGGGAGCTTCTACGAGCAGTACTTC
TRBJ2-7	once	15	TRBV4-2	TRBD1	CASSQGRTGSYEQYF	TGTGCCAGCAGCCAAGGTCGGACAGGATCCTACGAGCAGTACTTC
TRBJ2-1	NA	16	TRBV11-3	TRBD1	CASSLLGQGSNDEQFF	TGTGCCAGCAGCTTATTGGGACAGGGGTCTAATGATGAGCAGTTCTTC
TRBJ2-3	once	15	TRBV5-4	NA	CASSLGRAGTDTQYF	TGTGCCAGCAGCTTGGGCAGGGCCGGCACAGATACGCAGTATTTT
TRBJ1-1	NA	12	TRBV13	NA	CASRSRAAEAFF	TGTGCCAGCAGGTCGCGGGCGGCTGAAGCTTTCTTT